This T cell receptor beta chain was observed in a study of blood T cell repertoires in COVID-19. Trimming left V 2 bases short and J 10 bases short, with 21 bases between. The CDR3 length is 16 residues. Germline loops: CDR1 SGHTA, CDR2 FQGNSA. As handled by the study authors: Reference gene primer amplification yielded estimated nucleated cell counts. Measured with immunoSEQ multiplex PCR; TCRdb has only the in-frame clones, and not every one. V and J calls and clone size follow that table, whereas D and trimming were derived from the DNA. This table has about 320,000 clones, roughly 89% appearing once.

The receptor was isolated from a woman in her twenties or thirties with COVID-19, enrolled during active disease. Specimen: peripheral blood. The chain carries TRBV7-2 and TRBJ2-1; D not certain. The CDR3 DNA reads TGTGCCAGCAGCTTAACTGGGCCGGAAAAGTTCAGAGAGCAGTTCTTC. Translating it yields CASSLTGPEKFREQFF.